These T cell receptor beta chains were read from a single sample in a study of cytomegalovirus exposure and HLA in healthy donors. Assay used: immunoSEQ multiplex PCR; TCRdb lists only in-frame clones, some missing. The sample has 200,000 to 300,000 clones; more than 70% are singletons. The specimen sequenced was PBMCs. The receptors were sampled from a boy aged 5-17 years in good health and CMV-seronegative. The CDR3 runs from the conserved cysteine through the conserved F or W. D genes are given only for firm matches. Expanded clones are given a class, and other clones once, few, many or no size at all.

once	TRBD2	TRBV5-1	TRBJ2-2	TGCGCCAGCAGCCGGGGACTAGCGGGAGAGGGCACCGGGGAGCTGTTTTTT	CASSRGLAGEGTGELFF
NA	TRBD1	TRBV5-8	TRBJ1-6	TGTGCCAGCAGCCTGCAGGGGGCTCTGTCACCCCTCCACTTT	CASSLQGALSPLHF
NA	TRBD1	TRBV5-4	TRBJ1-4	TGTGCCAGCAGCCCGGACAGGGCAGATGAAAAACTGTTTTTT	CASSPDRADEKLFF
NA	NA	TRBV29-1	TRBJ2-3	TGCAGCACCACTGGGAAAGGGGCAGATACGCAGTATTTT	CSTTGKGADTQYF
NA	NA	TRBV5-1	TRBJ2-3	TGCGCCAGCAAATGGCGGGCCTCGACCACAGATACGCAGTATTTT	CASKWRASTTDTQYF
once	TRBD1	TRBV11-3	TRBJ2-5	TGTGCCAGCAGTCTGGACAGGGGGCTGCAAGAGACCCAGTACTTC	CASSLDRGLQETQYF
NA	NA	TRBV6-6	TRBJ1-1	TGTGCCAGCAGTTATCTGGGACAGAACACTGAAGCTTTCTTT	CASSYLGQNTEAFF
NA	TRBD2	TRBV4-1	TRBJ2-1	TGCGCCAGCAGCCAAGACGGGGGGGCCGGCAATGAGCAGTTCTTC	CASSQDGGAGNEQFF
NA	NA	TRBV2	TRBJ2-5	TGTGCCAGTACCCCTCCGCCTCAGGGACAAGAGACCCAGTACTTC	CASTPPPQGQETQYF
NA	NA	TRBV4-1	TRBJ1-3	TGCGCCAGCAGCCAAGCCAGGACTGGAAACACCATACATTTT	CASSQARTGNTIHF
NA	TRBD1	TRBV2	TRBJ2-1	TGTGCCAGCAGCCGGGACAGCTACAATGAGCAGTTCTTC	CASSRDSYNEQFF
NA	NA	TRBV6-5	TRBJ1-1	TGTGCCAGCAGTTATAGCAACACTGAAGCTTTCTTT	CASSYSNTEAFF
NA	NA	TRBV5-4	TRBJ1-2	TGTGCCAGCAGCTTGGCAGGGGACCTCCATGGCTACACCTTC	CASSLAGDLHGYTF
NA	TRBD1	TRBV10-3	TRBJ1-2	TGTGCCATCAGTGCACAGGGGGATGGCTACACCTTC	CAISAQGDGYTF
NA	TRBD2	TRBV29-1	TRBJ2-1	TGCAGCGTAGCGGGACGAACAAACAATGAGCAGTTCTTC	CSVAGRTNNEQFF
NA	TRBD2	TRBV7-9	TRBJ2-7	TGTGCCAGCAGCCCGGGACTAGCGAGGACCTACGAGCAGTACTTC	CASSPGLARTYEQYF
NA	NA	TRBV28	TRBJ2-6	TGTGCCAGCAGTTTATCAGGGTCAGGGGCCAACGTCCTGACTTTC	CASSLSGSGANVLTF
NA	TRBD1	TRBV19	TRBJ1-5	TGTGCCAGTAGTATAGATCTGAGGAGGGGGCAGGTGAGCAATCAGCCCCAGCATTTT	CASSIDLRRGQVSNQPQHF
NA	TRBD1	TRBV27	TRBJ1-3	TGTGCCAGCAGAGAGGGGGCTCTCTCTGGAAACACCATATATTTT	CASREGALSGNTIYF
once	NA	TRBV19	TRBJ1-2	TGTGCCAGTAGGCTCAGGGATGGCTACACCTTC	CASRLRDGYTF
NA	NA	TRBV5-1	TRBJ1-1	TGCGCCAGCAGCTTGGCCGGGTCCTCTCGGGCTTTCTTT	CASSLAGSSRAFF
NA	TRBD1	TRBV11-3	TRBJ1-5	TGTGCCAGCAGCTTTGACAGGGATCAGCCCCAGCATTTT	CASSFDRDQPQHF
NA	TRBD2	TRBV10-3	TRBJ2-1	TGTGCCACAATGACTAGCGGGGGGGCAAATGAGCAGTTCTTC	CATMTSGGANEQFF
NA	NA	TRBV7-9	TRBJ1-5	TGTGCCAGCAGCCCCGGGACACCCAGCAATCAGCCCCAGCATTTT	CASSPGTPSNQPQHF
NA	NA	TRBV6-1	TRBJ1-5	TGTGCCAGTCACCGCCGGTGGGGGCCCAATCAGCCCCAGCATTTT	CASHRRWGPNQPQHF
NA	NA	TRBV19	TRBJ2-5	TGTGCCAGTAACTCAAATAGGGGGGAGACCCAGTACTTC	CASNSNRGETQYF
NA	NA	TRBV9	TRBJ2-1	TGTGCCAGCAGCCCGCGTGGGGGGACGGTCCAGTTCTTC	CASSPRGGTVQFF